A selection of T cell receptor beta chains follows, all from one sample in a study of cytomegalovirus exposure and HLA in healthy donors. Assay: immunoSEQ multiplex PCR; the TCRdb copy retains only in-frame clones and omits some. The profile shows approximately 150,000 clones, over 70% of them singletons. Sample: PBMCs. These receptors were taken from a young man in good health and CMV-seronegative. CDR3s include the opening cysteine and the closing phenylalanine or tryptophan. The D gene is left open where the match is weak. Clone size is stated in some rows and not others, as once, few, many or a class when expanded.

d_gene: TRBD1
j_gene: TRBJ2-3
v_gene: TRBV2
abundance: NA
CDR3aa: CASSYRGRGERTDTQYF
CDR3nt: TGTGCCAGCAGTTACAGGGGGCGCGGGGAGAGGACAGATACGCAGTATTTT

d_gene: TRBD2
j_gene: TRBJ2-1
v_gene: TRBV27
abundance: NA
CDR3aa: CASRIAGGFYNEQFF
CDR3nt: TGTGCCAGCCGGATAGCGGGGGGCTTCTACAATGAGCAGTTCTTC

d_gene: TRBD1
j_gene: TRBJ1-6
v_gene: TRBV7-8
abundance: NA
CDR3aa: CASSQGYNRGTNF
CDR3nt: TGTGCCAGCAGCCAAGGTTACAACAGGGGTACTAACTTT

d_gene: TRBD1
j_gene: TRBJ2-7
v_gene: TRBV10-2
abundance: NA
CDR3aa: CASSEFSTRDRSSYEQYF
CDR3nt: TGCGCCAGCAGTGAGTTTAGTACCCGGGACAGGAGCTCCTACGAGCAGTACTTC

d_gene: NA
j_gene: TRBJ1-1
v_gene: TRBV7-9
abundance: NA
CDR3aa: CASSLDRLGVTNTEAFF
CDR3nt: TGTGCCAGCAGTTTAGATCGGCTAGGGGTTACAAACACTGAAGCTTTCTTT

d_gene: NA
j_gene: TRBJ1-2
v_gene: TRBV29-1
abundance: NA
CDR3aa: CSVVTGLVPYGYTF
CDR3nt: TGCAGCGTAGTTACAGGGTTGGTCCCCTATGGCTACACCTTC

d_gene: NA
j_gene: TRBJ2-7
v_gene: TRBV28
abundance: NA
CDR3aa: CASGLGEQYF
CDR3nt: TGTGCCAGCGGTCTAGGCGAGCAGTACTTC

d_gene: NA
j_gene: TRBJ2-3
v_gene: TRBV10-3
abundance: NA
CDR3aa: CAIKGPPGRAGERATSTDTQYF
CDR3nt: TGTGCCATCAAGGGTCCCCCCGGCCGAGCAGGGGAGCGTGCAACTAGCACAGATACGCAGTATTTT

d_gene: TRBD1
j_gene: TRBJ2-2
v_gene: TRBV5-4
abundance: NA
CDR3aa: CASSHNRGANTGELFF
CDR3nt: TGTGCCAGCAGCCACAACAGGGGCGCGAACACCGGGGAGCTGTTTTTT

d_gene: NA
j_gene: TRBJ2-5
v_gene: TRBV11-2
abundance: NA
CDR3aa: CASSSQSWGPRETQYF
CDR3nt: TGTGCCAGCAGCTCCCAGTCTTGGGGCCCAAGGGAGACCCAGTACTTC

d_gene: TRBD2
j_gene: TRBJ2-3
v_gene: TRBV9
abundance: NA
CDR3aa: CASSAASGGAADTQYF
CDR3nt: TGTGCCAGCAGCGCGGCTAGCGGGGGGGCGGCAGATACGCAGTATTTT

d_gene: NA
j_gene: TRBJ1-5
v_gene: TRBV19
abundance: NA
CDR3aa: CASSIGRVGNQPQHF
CDR3nt: TGTGCCAGTAGTATAGGCAGGGTCGGCAATCAGCCCCAGCATTTT

d_gene: TRBD2
j_gene: TRBJ2-1
v_gene: TRBV7-2
abundance: NA
CDR3aa: CASSPVAGTYNEQFF
CDR3nt: TGTGCCAGCAGCCCCGTAGCGGGAACTTACAATGAGCAGTTCTTC

d_gene: TRBD1
j_gene: TRBJ1-2
v_gene: TRBV28
abundance: NA
CDR3aa: CASSPWSGQELYTF
CDR3nt: TGTGCCAGCAGTCCCTGGTCGGGACAGGAGTTATACACCTTC

d_gene: TRBD1
j_gene: TRBJ1-5
v_gene: TRBV27
abundance: NA
CDR3aa: CASSPWTGQGTQPQHF
CDR3nt: TGTGCCAGCAGTCCGTGGACGGGACAGGGTACCCAGCCCCAGCATTTT

d_gene: TRBD1
j_gene: TRBJ2-6
v_gene: TRBV9
abundance: NA
CDR3aa: CASSVVRTGFSGANVLTF
CDR3nt: TGTGCCAGCAGCGTAGTTCGGACAGGGTTCTCTGGGGCCAACGTCCTGACTTTC

d_gene: NA
j_gene: TRBJ1-1
v_gene: TRBV6-5
abundance: NA
CDR3aa: CASSYAGQRNTEAFF
CDR3nt: TGTGCCAGCAGTTACGCTGGACAGAGGAACACTGAAGCTTTCTTT

d_gene: NA
j_gene: TRBJ1-5
v_gene: TRBV27
abundance: NA
CDR3aa: CASSYTGPSNQPQHF
CDR3nt: TGTGCCAGCAGTTACACAGGGCCCAGCAATCAGCCCCAGCATTTT

d_gene: NA
j_gene: TRBJ2-6
v_gene: TRBV5-1
abundance: once
CDR3aa: CASSRRRGTGANVLTF
CDR3nt: TGCGCCAGCAGCCGACGGAGGGGAACTGGGGCCAACGTCCTGACTTTC

d_gene: TRBD1
j_gene: TRBJ2-7
v_gene: TRBV28
abundance: NA
CDR3aa: CASRRIPPGQGAYEQYF
CDR3nt: TGTGCCAGCAGGAGGATACCACCGGGACAGGGGGCTTACGAGCAGTACTTC

d_gene: TRBD1
j_gene: TRBJ2-2
v_gene: TRBV18
abundance: few
CDR3aa: CASSPRDRGRGTGELFF
CDR3nt: TGTGCCAGCTCACCACGAGACAGGGGGCGAGGCACCGGGGAGCTGTTTTTT

d_gene: NA
j_gene: TRBJ2-7
v_gene: TRBV10-3
abundance: NA
CDR3aa: CAIMDSSYEQYF
CDR3nt: TGTGCCATTATGGACAGCTCCTACGAGCAGTACTTC

d_gene: TRBD1
j_gene: TRBJ2-7
v_gene: TRBV4-2
abundance: NA
CDR3aa: CASSPSGQGASYEQYF
CDR3nt: TGTGCCAGCAGCCCCTCAGGACAGGGGGCTTCCTACGAGCAGTACTTC

d_gene: NA
j_gene: TRBJ1-3
v_gene: TRBV29-1
abundance: NA
CDR3aa: CSVGHHSGNTIYF
CDR3nt: TGCAGCGTGGGACACCACTCTGGAAACACCATATATTTT

d_gene: NA
j_gene: TRBJ1-2
v_gene: TRBV10-3
abundance: NA
CDR3aa: CASQGGVGGYTF
CDR3nt: TGTGCCAGCCAAGGAGGGGTGGGAGGCTACACCTTC

d_gene: NA
j_gene: TRBJ1-1
v_gene: TRBV27
abundance: NA
CDR3aa: CASSFFTNTEAFF
CDR3nt: TGTGCCAGCAGTTTTTTTACAAACACTGAAGCTTTCTTT

d_gene: TRBD2
j_gene: TRBJ2-2
v_gene: TRBV11-2
abundance: NA
CDR3aa: CASSKLLAGNTGELFF
CDR3nt: TGTGCCAGCAGCAAATTACTAGCGGGGAACACCGGGGAGCTGTTTTTT

d_gene: NA
j_gene: TRBJ1-2
v_gene: TRBV6-5
abundance: NA
CDR3aa: CASRLAGSNYGYTF
CDR3nt: TGTGCCAGCAGGCTTGCTGGCAGTAACTATGGCTACACCTTC

d_gene: TRBD2
j_gene: TRBJ2-3
v_gene: TRBV19
abundance: NA
CDR3aa: CASSPTGLGTDTQYF
CDR3nt: TGTGCCAGTAGTCCTACTGGACTAGGCACAGATACGCAGTATTTT

d_gene: NA
j_gene: TRBJ1-2
v_gene: TRBV30
abundance: NA
CDR3aa: CAWVSRRANYGYTF
CDR3nt: TGTGCCTGGGTCTCTAGGAGGGCTAACTATGGCTACACCTTC

d_gene: NA
j_gene: TRBJ1-5
v_gene: TRBV19
abundance: NA
CDR3aa: CASSHAPGSSNQPQHF
CDR3nt: TGTGCCAGTAGTCACGCCCCAGGGTCTAGCAATCAGCCCCAGCATTTT

d_gene: NA
j_gene: TRBJ2-5
v_gene: TRBV28
abundance: NA
CDR3aa: CASSLLAGLVQETQYF
CDR3nt: TGTGCCAGCAGTTTATTGGCGGGACTGGTCCAAGAGACCCAGTACTTC

d_gene: NA
j_gene: TRBJ2-2
v_gene: TRBV28
abundance: NA
CDR3aa: CASSLAGSTGELFF
CDR3nt: TGTGCCAGCAGTTTGGCAGGTTCCACCGGGGAGCTGTTTTTT

d_gene: TRBD1
j_gene: TRBJ2-3
v_gene: TRBV10-3
abundance: NA
CDR3aa: CAISIIFRQGASSTDTQYF
CDR3nt: TGTGCCATCAGTATCATCTTTAGGCAGGGGGCTTCTAGCACAGATACGCAGTATTTT

d_gene: NA
j_gene: TRBJ2-5
v_gene: TRBV14
abundance: NA
CDR3aa: CASSQGLQETQYF
CDR3nt: TGTGCCAGCAGCCAAGGGCTTCAAGAGACCCAGTACTTC

d_gene: TRBD1
j_gene: TRBJ2-3
v_gene: TRBV5-1
abundance: NA
CDR3aa: CASSLEVRGQDTQYF
CDR3nt: TGCGCCAGCAGCTTGGAGGTCAGGGGGCAAGATACGCAGTATTTT

d_gene: NA
j_gene: TRBJ2-7
v_gene: TRBV5-1
abundance: NA
CDR3aa: CASSWRGDTYEQYF
CDR3nt: TGCGCCAGCAGTTGGCGCGGGGATACCTACGAGCAGTACTTC

d_gene: TRBD2
j_gene: TRBJ2-1
v_gene: TRBV27
abundance: NA
CDR3aa: CASSQGTSGRGNEQFF
CDR3nt: TGTGCCAGCAGTCAAGGGACTAGCGGGAGGGGTAATGAGCAGTTCTTC

d_gene: NA
j_gene: TRBJ1-2
v_gene: TRBV30
abundance: NA
CDR3aa: CAWKIGGSSYGYTF
CDR3nt: TGTGCCTGGAAGATCGGGGGAAGCAGCTATGGCTACACCTTC

d_gene: NA
j_gene: TRBJ1-5
v_gene: TRBV19
abundance: once
CDR3aa: CASSIGSGRPQHF
CDR3nt: TGTGCCAGTAGTATCGGAAGCGGAAGGCCCCAGCATTTT

d_gene: TRBD1
j_gene: TRBJ1-1
v_gene: TRBV7-3
abundance: NA
CDR3aa: CASSLPEQGKGNTEAFF
CDR3nt: TGTGCCAGCAGCTTACCCGAACAGGGGAAGGGGAACACTGAAGCTTTCTTT

d_gene: TRBD1
j_gene: TRBJ2-7
v_gene: TRBV11-2
abundance: once
CDR3aa: CASSPGTAITYEQYF
CDR3nt: TGTGCCAGCAGCCCGGGGACAGCGATTACCTACGAGCAGTACTTC

d_gene: TRBD2
j_gene: TRBJ2-1
v_gene: TRBV7-9
abundance: NA
CDR3aa: CASSASGTSGNEQFF
CDR3nt: TGTGCCAGCAGCGCATCCGGGACTAGCGGGAATGAGCAGTTCTTC

d_gene: NA
j_gene: TRBJ2-4
v_gene: TRBV5-1
abundance: NA
CDR3aa: CASSLAQADKNIQYF
CDR3nt: TGCGCCAGCAGCTTGGCACAGGCAGACAAAAACATTCAGTACTTC